This T cell receptor beta chain was captured by sequencing in a study of blood T cell repertoires in COVID-19. CDR3 length equals 15 residues. The ends were cut back, 0 bases at V and 3 bases at J, with 12 bases in the middle. The germline V gene has CDR1 LGHDT and CDR2 YNNKEL (reference sequence). Libraries were prepared by immunoSEQ multiplex PCR; TCRdb keeps only in-frame clonotypes and omits some of them. Here the sample spans some 190,000 clones, 70% to 80% being singletons. Sequencing used PBMCs or T cells enriched from blood (not recorded which). The chain is built from TRBV3-1 (or the pseudogene TRBV3-2) and TRBJ2-7, with TRBD1 as a possible D gene (5 bases). This clonotype was obtained from a man aged 60 to 69 who had been exposed to COVID-19. The CDR3 here is CASSQEARGGYEQYF. Here the CDR3 DNA reads TGTGCCAGCAGCCAAGAGGCTAGGGGTGGCTACGAGCAGTACTTC.